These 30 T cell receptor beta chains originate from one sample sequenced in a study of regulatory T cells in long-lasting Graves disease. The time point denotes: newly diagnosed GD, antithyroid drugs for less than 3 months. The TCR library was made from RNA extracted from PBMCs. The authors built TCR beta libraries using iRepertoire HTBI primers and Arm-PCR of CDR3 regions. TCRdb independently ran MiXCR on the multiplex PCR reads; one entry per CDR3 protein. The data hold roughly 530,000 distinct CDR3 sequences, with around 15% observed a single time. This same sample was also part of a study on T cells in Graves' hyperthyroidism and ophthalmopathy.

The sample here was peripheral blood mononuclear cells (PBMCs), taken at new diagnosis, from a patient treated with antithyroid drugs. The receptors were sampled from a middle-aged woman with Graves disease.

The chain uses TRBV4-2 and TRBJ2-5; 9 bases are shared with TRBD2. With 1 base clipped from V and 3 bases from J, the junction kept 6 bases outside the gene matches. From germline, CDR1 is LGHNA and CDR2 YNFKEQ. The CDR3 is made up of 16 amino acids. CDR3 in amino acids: CASSQGGGGGEETQYF. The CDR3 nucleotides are TGTGCCAGCAGCCAAGGGGGCGGGGGGGGAGAAGAGACCCAGTACTTC.

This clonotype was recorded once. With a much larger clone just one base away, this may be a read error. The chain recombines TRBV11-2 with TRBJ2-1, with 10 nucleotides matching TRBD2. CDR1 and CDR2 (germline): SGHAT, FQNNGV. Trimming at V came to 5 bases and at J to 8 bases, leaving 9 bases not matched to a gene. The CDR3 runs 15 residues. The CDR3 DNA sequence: TGTGCCAGCAGCCGAGCCCCTAGCGGGGGCTATGAGCAGTTCTTC. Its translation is CASSRAPSGGYEQFF.

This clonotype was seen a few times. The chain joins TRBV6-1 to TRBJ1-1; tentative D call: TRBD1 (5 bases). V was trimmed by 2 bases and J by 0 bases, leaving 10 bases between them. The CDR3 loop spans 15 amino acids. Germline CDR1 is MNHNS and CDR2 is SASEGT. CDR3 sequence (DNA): TGTGCCAGCAGTGAAATGTTGGGACTGAACACTGAAGCTTTCTTT. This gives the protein CASSEMLGLNTEAFF.

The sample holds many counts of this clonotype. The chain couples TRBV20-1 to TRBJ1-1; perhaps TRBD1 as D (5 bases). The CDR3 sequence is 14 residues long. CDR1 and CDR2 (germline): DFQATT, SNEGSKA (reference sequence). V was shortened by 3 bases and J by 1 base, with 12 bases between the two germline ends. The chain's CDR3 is CSASPGTPNTEAFF. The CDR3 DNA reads TGCAGTGCTAGCCCCGGGACTCCGAACACTGAAGCTTTCTTT.

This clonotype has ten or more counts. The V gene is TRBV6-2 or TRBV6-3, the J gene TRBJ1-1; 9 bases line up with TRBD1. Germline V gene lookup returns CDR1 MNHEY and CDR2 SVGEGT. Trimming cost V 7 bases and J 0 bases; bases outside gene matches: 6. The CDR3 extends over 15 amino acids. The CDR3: CASNDRGGMNTEAFF. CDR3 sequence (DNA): TGTGCCAGCAACGACAGGGGGGGCATGAACACTGAAGCTTTCTTT.

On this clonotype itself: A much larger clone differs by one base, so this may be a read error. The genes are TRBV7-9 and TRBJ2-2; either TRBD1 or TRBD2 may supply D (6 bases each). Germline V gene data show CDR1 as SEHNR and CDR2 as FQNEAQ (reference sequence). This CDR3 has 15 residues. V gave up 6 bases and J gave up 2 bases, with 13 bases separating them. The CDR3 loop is CASSPVGGNTGELFF. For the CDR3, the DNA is TGTGCCAGCAGTCCTGTGGGGGGCAACACCGGGGAGCTGTTTTTT.

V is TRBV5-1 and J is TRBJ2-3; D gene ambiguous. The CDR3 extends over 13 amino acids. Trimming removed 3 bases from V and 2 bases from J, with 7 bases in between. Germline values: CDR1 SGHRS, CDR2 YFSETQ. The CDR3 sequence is CASSSVATDTQYF. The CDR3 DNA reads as TGCGCCAGCAGCTCCGTGGCCACAGATACGCAGTATTTT.

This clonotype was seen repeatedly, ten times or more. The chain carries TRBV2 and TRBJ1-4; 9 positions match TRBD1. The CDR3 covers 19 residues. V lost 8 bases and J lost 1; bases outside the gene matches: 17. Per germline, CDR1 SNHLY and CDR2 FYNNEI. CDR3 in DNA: TGTGCCAGCCCCACACCCCCGAAGACAGGGGGAGGAACTAATGAAAAACTGTTTTTT. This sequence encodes CASPTPPKTGGGTNEKLFF.

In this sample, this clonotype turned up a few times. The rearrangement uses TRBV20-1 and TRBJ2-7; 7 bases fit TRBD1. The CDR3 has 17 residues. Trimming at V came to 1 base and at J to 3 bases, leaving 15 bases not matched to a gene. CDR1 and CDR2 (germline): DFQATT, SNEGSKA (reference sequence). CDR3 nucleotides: TGCAGTGCTAGAGCAACCCGGTCCGGGGACAGCCACTACGAGCAGTACTTC. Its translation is CSARATRSGDSHYEQYF.

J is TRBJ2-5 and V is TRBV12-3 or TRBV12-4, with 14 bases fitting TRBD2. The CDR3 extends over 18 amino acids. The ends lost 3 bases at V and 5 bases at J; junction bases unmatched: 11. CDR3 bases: TGTGCCAGCAGTTTGGGGGTGACTAGCGGGGGGGCAAGGGAGACCCAGTACTTC. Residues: CASSLGVTSGGARETQYF.

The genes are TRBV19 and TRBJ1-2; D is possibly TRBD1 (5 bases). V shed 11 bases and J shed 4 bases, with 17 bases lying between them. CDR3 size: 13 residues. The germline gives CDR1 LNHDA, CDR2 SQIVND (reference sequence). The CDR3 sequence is CAVGEGTFYGYTF. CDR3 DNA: TGTGCCGTAGGGGAGGGAACGTTCTATGGCTACACCTTC.

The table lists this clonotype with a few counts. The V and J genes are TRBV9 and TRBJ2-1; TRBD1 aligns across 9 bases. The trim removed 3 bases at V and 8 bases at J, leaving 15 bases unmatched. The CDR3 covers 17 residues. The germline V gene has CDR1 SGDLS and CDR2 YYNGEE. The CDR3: CASSAFHRDRAGDEQFF. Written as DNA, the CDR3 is TGTGCCAGCAGCGCCTTTCACCGGGACAGGGCGGGAGATGAGCAGTTCTTC.

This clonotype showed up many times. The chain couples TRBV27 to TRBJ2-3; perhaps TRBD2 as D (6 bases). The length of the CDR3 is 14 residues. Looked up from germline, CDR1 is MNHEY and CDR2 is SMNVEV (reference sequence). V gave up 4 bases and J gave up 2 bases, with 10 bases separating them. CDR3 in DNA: TGTGCCAGCAGTTGGGGGGACCCCACAGATACGCAGTATTTT. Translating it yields CASSWGDPTDTQYF.

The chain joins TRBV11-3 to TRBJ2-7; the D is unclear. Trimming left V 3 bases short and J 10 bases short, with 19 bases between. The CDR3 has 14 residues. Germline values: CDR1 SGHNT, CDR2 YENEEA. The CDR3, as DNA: TGTGCCAGCAGCTTCTCCGGACCTAGGTCTTATCAGTACTTC. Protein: CASSFSGPRSYQYF.

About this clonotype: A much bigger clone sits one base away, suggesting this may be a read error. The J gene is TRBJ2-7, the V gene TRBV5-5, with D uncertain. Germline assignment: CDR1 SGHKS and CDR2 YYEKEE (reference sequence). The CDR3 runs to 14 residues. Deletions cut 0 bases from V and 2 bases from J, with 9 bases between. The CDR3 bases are TGTGCCAGCAGCTTGGATCTAGTTCCCTACGAGCAGTACTTC. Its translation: CASSLDLVPYEQYF.

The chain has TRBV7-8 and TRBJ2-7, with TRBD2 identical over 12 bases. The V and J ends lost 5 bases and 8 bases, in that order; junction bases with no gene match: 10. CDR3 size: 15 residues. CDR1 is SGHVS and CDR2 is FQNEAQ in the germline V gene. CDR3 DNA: TGTGCCAGCAGCCGTACTAGCGGGGGGCCAGAACAGCAGTACTTC. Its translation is CASSRTSGGPEQQYF.

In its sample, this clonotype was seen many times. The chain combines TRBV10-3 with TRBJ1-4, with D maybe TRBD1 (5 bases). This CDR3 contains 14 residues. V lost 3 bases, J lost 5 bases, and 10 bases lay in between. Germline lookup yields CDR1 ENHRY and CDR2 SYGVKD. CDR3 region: CAISDGTQNEKLFF. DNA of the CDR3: TGTGCCATCAGTGATGGGACCCAGAATGAAAAACTGTTTTTT.

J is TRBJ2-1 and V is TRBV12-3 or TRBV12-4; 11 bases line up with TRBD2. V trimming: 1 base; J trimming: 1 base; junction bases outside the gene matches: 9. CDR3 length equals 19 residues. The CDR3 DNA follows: TGTGCCAGCAGTTTAGGGGAACTAGCGGGGGATTCGTCCTACAATGAGCAGTTCTTC. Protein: CASSLGELAGDSSYNEQFF.

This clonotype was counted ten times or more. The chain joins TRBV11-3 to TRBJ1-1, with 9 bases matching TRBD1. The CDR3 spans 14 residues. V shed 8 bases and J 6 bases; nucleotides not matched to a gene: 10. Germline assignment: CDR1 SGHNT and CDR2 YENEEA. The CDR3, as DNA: TGTGCCAGCGGAACTGGGACAGGGTTTGCTGAAGCTTTCTTT. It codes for CASGTGTGFAEAFF. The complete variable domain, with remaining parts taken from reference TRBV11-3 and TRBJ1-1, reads EAGVVQSPRYKIIEKKQPVAFWCNPISGHNTLYWYLQNLGQGPELLIRYENEEAVDDSQLPKDRFSAERLKGVDSTLKIQPAELGDSAVYLCASGTGTGFAEAFFGQGTRLTVV.

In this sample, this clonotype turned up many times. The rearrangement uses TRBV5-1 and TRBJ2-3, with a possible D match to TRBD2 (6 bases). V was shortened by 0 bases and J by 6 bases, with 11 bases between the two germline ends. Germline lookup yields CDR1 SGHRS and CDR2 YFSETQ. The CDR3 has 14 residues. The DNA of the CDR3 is TGCGCCAGCAGCTTGGCCGGAGGGGAGGATACGCAGTATTTT. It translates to CASSLAGGEDTQYF. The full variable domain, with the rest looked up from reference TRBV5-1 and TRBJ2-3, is KAGVTQTPRYLIKTRGQQVTLSCSPISGHRSVSWYQQTPGQGLQFLFEYFSETQRNKGNFPGRFSGRQFSNSRSEMNVSTLELGDSALYLCASSLAGGEDTQYFGPGTRLTVL.

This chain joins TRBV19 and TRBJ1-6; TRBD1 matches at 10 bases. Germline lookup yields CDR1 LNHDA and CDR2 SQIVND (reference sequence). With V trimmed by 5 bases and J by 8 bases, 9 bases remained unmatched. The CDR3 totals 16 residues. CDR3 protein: CASSSSETGGYSPLHF. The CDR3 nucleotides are TGTGCCAGTAGTTCTAGCGAGACAGGGGGCTATTCACCCCTCCACTTT.

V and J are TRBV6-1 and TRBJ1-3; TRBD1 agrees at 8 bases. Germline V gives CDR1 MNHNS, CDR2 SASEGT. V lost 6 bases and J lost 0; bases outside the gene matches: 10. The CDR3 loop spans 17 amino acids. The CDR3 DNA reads TGTGCCAGCAGACCCGGACAGGGAACCTACTCTGGAAACACCATATATTTT. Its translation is CASRPGQGTYSGNTIYF.

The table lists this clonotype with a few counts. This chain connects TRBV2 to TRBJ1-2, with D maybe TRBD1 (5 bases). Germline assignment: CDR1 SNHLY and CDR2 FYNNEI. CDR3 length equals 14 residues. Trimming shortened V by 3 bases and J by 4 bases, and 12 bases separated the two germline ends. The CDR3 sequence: CASSEDNPSYGYTF. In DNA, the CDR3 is TGTGCCAGCAGTGAGGACAACCCCTCCTATGGCTACACCTTC.

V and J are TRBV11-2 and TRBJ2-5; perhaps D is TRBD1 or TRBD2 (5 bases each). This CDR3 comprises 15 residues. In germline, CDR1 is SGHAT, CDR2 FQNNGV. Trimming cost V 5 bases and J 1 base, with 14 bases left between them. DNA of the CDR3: TGTGCCAGCAGCCTCCTCACTAGGGGCCAAGAGACCCAGTACTTC. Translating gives CASSLLTRGQETQYF.

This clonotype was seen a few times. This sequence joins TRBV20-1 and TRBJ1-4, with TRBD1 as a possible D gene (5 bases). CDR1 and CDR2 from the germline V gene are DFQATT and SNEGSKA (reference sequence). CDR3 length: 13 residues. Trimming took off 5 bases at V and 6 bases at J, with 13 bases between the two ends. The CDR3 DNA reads TGCAGTGCTCCCGGGACGGCGCATGAAAAACTGTTTTTT. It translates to CSAPGTAHEKLFF.

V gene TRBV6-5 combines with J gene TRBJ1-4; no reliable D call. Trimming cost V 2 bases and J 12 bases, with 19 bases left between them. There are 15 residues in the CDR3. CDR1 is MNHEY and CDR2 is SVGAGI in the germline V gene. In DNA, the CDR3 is TGTGCCAGCAGTTACCGGCTCCAAGGTTATGGCGAACTGTTTTTT. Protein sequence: CASSYRLQGYGELFF.

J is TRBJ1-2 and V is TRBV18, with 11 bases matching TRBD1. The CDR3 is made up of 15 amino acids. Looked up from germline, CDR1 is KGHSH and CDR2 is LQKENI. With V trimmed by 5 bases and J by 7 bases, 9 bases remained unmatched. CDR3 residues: CASSARTGGAGGYTF. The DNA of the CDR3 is TGTGCCAGCTCAGCCAGGACAGGGGGCGCCGGTGGCTACACCTTC.

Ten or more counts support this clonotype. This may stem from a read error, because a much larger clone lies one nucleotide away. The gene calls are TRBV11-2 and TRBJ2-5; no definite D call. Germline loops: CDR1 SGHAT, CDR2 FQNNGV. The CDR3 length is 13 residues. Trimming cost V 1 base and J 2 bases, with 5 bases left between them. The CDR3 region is CASSLARQETQYF. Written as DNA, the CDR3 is TGTGCCAGCAGCTTAGCACGGCAAGAGACCCAGTACTTC.

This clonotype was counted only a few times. The CDR3 is CASSQGFLDFQDTQYF. The CDR3, as DNA: TGTGCCAGCAGCCAGGGGTTTTTAGATTTCCAAGATACGCAGTATTTT. This chain uses TRBV14 with TRBJ2-3; D is ambiguous. The CDR3 runs to 16 residues. With 3 bases removed from V and 5 bases from J, the gap between germline ends came to 18 bases. Germline V CDR1 and CDR2: SGHDN, FVKESK.

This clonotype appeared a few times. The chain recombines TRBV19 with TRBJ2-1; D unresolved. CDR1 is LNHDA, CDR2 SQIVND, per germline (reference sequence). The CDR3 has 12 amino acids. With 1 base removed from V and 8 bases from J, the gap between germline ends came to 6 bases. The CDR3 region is CASSIVSDEQFF. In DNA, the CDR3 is TGTGCCAGTAGTATAGTAAGCGATGAGCAGTTCTTC. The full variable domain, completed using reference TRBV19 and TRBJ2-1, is DGGITQSPKYLFRKEGQNVTLSCEQNLNHDAMYWYRQDPGQGLRLIYYSQIVNDFQKGDIAEGYSVSREKKESFPLTVTSAQKNPTAFYLCASSIVSDEQFFGPGTRLTVL.